Here is one T cell receptor (beta chain) with its context. The data stem from a study of blood T cell repertoires in COVID-19. Overall study: Specimens from acute and convalescent COVID-19 originated in the United States, Italy and Spain. PBMCs, B-cell-depleted T cells, or T cells provided the cDNA or gDNA that made up the material.

Sequencing used immunoSEQ multiplex PCR; TCRdb keeps in-frame clones, though not all of them. The sample yields over 150,000 clones, under 95% seen once. This clonotype was sampled from a man aged 45-65 years with acute or convalescent COVID-19. The sample comprised peripheral blood.

The CDR3 spells CASRSGGPPSGANVLTF. CDR3 coding DNA: TGTGCCAGTAGGTCAGGGGGCCCCCCCTCTGGGGCCAACGTCCTGACTTTC. The chain combines TRBV19 with TRBJ2-6; TRBD1 matches at 8 bases. Trimming removed 6 bases from V and 0 bases from J; junction bases left unmatched: 7. Germline V gives CDR1 LNHDA, CDR2 SQIVND (reference sequence). CDR3 length equals 17 residues.